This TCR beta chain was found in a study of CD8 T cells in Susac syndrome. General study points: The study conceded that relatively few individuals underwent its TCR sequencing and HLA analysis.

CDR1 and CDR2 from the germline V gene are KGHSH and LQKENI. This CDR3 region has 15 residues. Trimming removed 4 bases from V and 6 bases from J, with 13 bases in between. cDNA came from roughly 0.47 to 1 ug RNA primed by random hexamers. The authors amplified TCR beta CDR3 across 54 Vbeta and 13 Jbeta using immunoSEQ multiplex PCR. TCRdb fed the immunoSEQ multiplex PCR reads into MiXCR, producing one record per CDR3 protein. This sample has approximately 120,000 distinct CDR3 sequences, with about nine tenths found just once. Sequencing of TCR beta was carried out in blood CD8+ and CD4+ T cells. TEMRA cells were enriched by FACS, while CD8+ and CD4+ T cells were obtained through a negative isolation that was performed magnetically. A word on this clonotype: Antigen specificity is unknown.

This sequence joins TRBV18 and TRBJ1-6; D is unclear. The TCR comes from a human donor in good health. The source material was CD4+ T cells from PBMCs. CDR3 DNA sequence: TGTGCCAGCTCACGGGATCAGACGATTAATTCACCCCTCCACTTT. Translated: CASSRDQTINSPLHF.